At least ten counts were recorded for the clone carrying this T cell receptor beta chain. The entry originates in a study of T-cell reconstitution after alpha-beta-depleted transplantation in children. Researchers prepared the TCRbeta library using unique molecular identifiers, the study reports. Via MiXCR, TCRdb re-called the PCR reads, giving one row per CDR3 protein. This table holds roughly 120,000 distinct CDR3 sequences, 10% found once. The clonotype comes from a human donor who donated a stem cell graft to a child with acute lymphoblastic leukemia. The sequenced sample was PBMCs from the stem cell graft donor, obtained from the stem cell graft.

CDR3 sequence: CASSHDRRTQYF. DNA of the CDR3: TGTGCCAGCAGCCATGACAGAAGAACGCAGTATTTT. The chain joins TRBV5-6 to TRBJ2-3, with a tentative D call TRBD1 (5 bases). V dropped 4 bases and J dropped 9 bases, with 12 bases sitting between them. This CDR3 comprises 12 residues. From germline, CDR1 is SGHDT and CDR2 YYEEEE.